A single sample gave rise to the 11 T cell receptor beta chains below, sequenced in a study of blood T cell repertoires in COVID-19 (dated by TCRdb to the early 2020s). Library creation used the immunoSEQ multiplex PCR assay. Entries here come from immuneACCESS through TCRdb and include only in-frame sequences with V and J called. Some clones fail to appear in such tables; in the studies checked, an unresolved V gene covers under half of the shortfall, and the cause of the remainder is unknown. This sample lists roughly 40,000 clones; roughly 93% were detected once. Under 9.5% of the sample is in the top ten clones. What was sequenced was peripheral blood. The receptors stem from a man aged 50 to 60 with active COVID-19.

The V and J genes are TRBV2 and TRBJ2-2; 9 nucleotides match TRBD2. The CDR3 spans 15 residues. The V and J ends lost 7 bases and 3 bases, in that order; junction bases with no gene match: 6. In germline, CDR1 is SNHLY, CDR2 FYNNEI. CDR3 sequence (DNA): TGTGCCAGCAAAGGAGGACTAGCGCACACCGGGGAGCTGTTTTTT. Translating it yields CASKGGLAHTGELFF.

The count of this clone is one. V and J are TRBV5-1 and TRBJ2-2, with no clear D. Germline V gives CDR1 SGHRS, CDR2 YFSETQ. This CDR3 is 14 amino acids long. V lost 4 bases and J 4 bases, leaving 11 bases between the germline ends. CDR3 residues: CASSPDILTGELFF. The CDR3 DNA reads TGCGCCAGCAGCCCCGACATTCTCACCGGGGAGCTGTTTTTT.

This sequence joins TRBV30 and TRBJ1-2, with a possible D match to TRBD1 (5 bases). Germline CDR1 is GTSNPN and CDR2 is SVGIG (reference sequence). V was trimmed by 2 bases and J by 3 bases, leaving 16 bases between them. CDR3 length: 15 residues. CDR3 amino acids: CAWSQGVGGDYGYTF. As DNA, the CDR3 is TGTGCCTGGAGTCAGGGTGTGGGAGGGGACTATGGCTACACCTTC.

The chain's CDR3 is CASGPTGANTEAFF. CDR3 DNA: TGCGCCAGCGGACCGACAGGGGCGAACACTGAAGCTTTCTTT. The V gene is TRBV5-1, the J gene TRBJ1-1; 8 bases fit TRBD1. From germline, CDR1 is SGHRS and CDR2 YFSETQ. V lost 7 bases to trimming and J lost 1 base; unmatched junction nucleotides: 6. The CDR3 consists of 14 residues.

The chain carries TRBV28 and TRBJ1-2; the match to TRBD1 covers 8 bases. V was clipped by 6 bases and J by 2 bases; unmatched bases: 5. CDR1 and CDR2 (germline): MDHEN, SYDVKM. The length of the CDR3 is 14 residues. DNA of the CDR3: TGTGCCAGCAGCGGACAGGGTGCAAACTATGGCTACACCTTC. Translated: CASSGQGANYGYTF.

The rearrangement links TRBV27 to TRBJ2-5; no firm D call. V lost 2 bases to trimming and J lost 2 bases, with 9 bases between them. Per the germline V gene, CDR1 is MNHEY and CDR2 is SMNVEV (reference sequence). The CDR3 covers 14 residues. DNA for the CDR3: TGTGCCAGCAGTTTACCGCCAGGTCAAGAGACCCAGTACTTC. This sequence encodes CASSLPPGQETQYF.

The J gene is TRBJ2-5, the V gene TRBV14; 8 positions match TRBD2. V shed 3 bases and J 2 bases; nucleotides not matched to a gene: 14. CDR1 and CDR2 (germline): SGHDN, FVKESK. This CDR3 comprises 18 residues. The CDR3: CASSQILSGSGLQETQYF. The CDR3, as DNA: TGTGCCAGCAGCCAGATTCTGAGCGGGAGCGGGCTACAAGAGACCCAGTACTTC.

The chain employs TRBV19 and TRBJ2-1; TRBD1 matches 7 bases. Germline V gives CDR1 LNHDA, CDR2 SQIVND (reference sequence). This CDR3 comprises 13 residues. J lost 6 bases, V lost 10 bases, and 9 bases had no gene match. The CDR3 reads CATQGDAGNEQFF. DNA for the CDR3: TGTGCCACCCAGGGGGACGCGGGCAATGAGCAGTTCTTC.

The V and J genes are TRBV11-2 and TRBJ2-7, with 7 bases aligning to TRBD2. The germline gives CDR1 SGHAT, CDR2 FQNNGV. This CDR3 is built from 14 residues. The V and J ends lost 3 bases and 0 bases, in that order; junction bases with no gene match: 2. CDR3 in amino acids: CASSFQRDSYEQYF. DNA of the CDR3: TGTGCCAGCAGCTTCCAGCGGGACTCCTACGAGCAGTACTTC.

The CDR3: CASKIDRGPGNTIYF. The CDR3 DNA sequence: TGTGCCAGCAAAATAGACAGGGGACCTGGAAACACCATATATTTT. This chain joins TRBV6-5 and TRBJ1-3; TRBD1 aligns across 8 bases. The CDR3 covers 15 residues. Germline V CDR1 and CDR2: MNHEY, SVGAGI. J lost 2 bases, V lost 7 bases, and 7 bases had no gene match.

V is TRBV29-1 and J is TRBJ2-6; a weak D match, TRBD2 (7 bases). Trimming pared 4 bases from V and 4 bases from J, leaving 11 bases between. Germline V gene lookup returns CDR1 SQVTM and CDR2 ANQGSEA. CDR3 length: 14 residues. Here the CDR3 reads CSVGGGAGANVLTF. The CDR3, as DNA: TGCAGCGTTGGAGGGGGGGCGGGGGCCAACGTCCTGACTTTC.